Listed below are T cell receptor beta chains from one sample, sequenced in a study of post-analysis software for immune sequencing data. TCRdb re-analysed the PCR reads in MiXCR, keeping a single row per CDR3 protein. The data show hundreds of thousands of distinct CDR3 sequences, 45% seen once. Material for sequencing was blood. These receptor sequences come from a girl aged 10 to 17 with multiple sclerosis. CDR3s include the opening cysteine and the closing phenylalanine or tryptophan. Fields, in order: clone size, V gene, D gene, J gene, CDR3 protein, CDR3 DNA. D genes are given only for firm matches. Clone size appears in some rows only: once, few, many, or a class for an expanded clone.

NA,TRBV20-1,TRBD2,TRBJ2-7,CSARPSGRPGDEQYF,TGCAGTGCTAGACCTAGCGGGAGGCCGGGCGACGAGCAGTACTTC
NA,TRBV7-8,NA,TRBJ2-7,CASSHTNNEQYF,TGTGCCAGCAGCCATACCAACAACGAGCAGTACTTC
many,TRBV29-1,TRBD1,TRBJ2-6,CSVGQGASGANVLTF,TGCAGCGTGGGACAGGGGGCCTCTGGGGCCAACGTCCTGACTTTC
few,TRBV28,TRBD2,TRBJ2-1,CASRRLAGVGLGRNEQFF,TGTGCCAGCAGGCGACTAGCGGGAGTTGGGTTGGGTCGTAATGAGCAGTTCTTC
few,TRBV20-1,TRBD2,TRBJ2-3,CSARALADTDTQYF,TGCAGTGCTAGAGCACTAGCGGACACAGATACGCAGTATTTT
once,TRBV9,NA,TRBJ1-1,CASSRWAYTEAFF,TGTGCCAGCAGTCGGTGGGCATACACTGAAGCTTTCTTT
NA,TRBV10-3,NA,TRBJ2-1,CAISEMAATNEQFF,TGTGCCATCAGTGAAATGGCAGCGACGAATGAGCAGTTCTTC
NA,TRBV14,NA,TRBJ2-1,CASSRLSGTNEQFF,TGTGCCAGCAGCCGACTTAGCGGAACCAATGAGCAGTTCTTC
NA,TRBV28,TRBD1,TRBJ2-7,CASSLGTGTDRVGEQYF,TGTGCCAGCAGTTTAGGAACCGGGACAGATCGGGTCGGGGAGCAGTACTTC
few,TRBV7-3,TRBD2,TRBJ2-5,CASSPGLAKETQYF,TGTGCCAGCAGCCCCGGACTAGCGAAAGAGACCCAGTACTTC
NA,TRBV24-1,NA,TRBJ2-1,CATSDPFGDEQFF,TGTGCCACCAGTGACCCGTTTGGGGATGAGCAGTTCTTC
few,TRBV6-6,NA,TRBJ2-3,CASRGAAADTQYF,TGTGCCAGCAGGGGGGCCGCCGCAGATACGCAGTATTTT
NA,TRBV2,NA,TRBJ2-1,CASIGLLRDNEQFF,TGTGCCAGCATCGGCCTCCTTCGGGACAATGAGCAGTTCTTC
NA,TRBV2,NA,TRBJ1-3,CASSARVSGNTIYF,TGTGCCAGCAGTGCCAGGGTTTCGGGGAACACCATATATTTT
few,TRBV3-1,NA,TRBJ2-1,CASSPITGRISYNEQFF,TGTGCCAGCAGCCCCATCACTGGGAGAATCTCCTACAATGAGCAGTTCTTC
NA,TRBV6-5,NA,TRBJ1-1,CAGRTLQGYTEAFF,TGTGCCGGCAGGACTCTCCAGGGTTACACTGAAGCTTTCTTT
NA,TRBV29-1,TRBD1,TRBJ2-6,CSVSGTGSSGANVLTF,TGCAGCGTTTCCGGGACAGGGAGCTCTGGGGCCAACGTCCTGACTTTC
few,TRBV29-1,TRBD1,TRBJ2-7,CSVEDLGDRDSYEQYF,TGCAGCGTTGAAGATCTAGGGGACAGGGACTCCTACGAGCAGTACTTC
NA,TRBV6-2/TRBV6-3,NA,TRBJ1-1,CASSYGTLTEAFF,TGTGCCAGCAGTTACGGGACCCTCACTGAAGCTTTCTTT
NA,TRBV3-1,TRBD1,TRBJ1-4,CASSQVGQGGEKLFF,TGTGCCAGCAGCCAAGTTGGACAGGGGGGTGAAAAACTGTTTTTT
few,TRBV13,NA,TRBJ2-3,CASSFFVGEDTDTQYF,TGTGCCAGCAGCTTTTTTGTCGGGGAAGATACAGATACGCAGTATTTT
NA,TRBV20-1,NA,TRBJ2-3,CSARDFRPDTQYF,TGCAGTGCTAGAGATTTTCGCCCAGATACGCAGTATTTT
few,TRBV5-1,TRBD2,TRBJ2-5,CASSLTSGSVETQYF,TGCGCCAGCAGCCTTACTAGCGGGAGCGTCGAGACCCAGTACTTC
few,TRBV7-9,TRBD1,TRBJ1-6,CASSAPQGLASPLHF,TGTGCCAGCAGCGCACCACAGGGGTTGGCTTCACCCCTCCACTTT
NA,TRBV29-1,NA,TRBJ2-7,CSVAGTYEQYF,TGCAGCGTTGCCGGGACCTACGAGCAGTACTTC
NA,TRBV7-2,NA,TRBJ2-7,CASRQFNEQYF,TGTGCCAGCAGGCAATTTAACGAGCAGTACTTC
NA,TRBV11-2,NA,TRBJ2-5,CASSFGTIRETQYF,TGTGCCAGCAGCTTCGGGACAATCAGAGAGACCCAGTACTTC
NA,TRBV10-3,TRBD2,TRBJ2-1,CAISAWTSGRAKDEQFF,TGTGCCATCAGTGCCTGGACTAGCGGGAGGGCCAAGGATGAGCAGTTCTTC
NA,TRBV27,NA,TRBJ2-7,CASSFGSNVYEQYF,TGTGCCAGCAGTTTCGGGAGTAATGTCTACGAGCAGTACTTC
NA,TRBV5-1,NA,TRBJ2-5,CASSFTLADQETQYF,TGCGCCAGCAGCTTCACCTTAGCGGACCAAGAGACCCAGTACTTC
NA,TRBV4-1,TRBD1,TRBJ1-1,CASSQTDRGNTEAFF,TGCGCCAGCAGCCAAACGGACAGGGGGAACACTGAAGCTTTCTTT
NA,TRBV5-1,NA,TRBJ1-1,CASGDLTGTEAFF,TGCGCCAGCGGGGATCTGACAGGAACTGAAGCTTTCTTT
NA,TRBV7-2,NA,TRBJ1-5,CASSLESGSNQPQHF,TGTGCCAGCAGCTTAGAATCAGGTAGCAATCAGCCCCAGCATTTT
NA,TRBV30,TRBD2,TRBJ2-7,CAWSPLAGEEYEQYF,TGTGCCTGGAGTCCTCTAGCGGGAGAGGAGTACGAGCAGTACTTC
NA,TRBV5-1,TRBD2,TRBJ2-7,CASSFDGSSGLGYEQYF,TGCGCCAGCAGCTTTGACGGGTCTAGCGGGCTTGGCTACGAGCAGTACTTC
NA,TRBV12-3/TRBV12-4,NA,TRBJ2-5,CASSPLTGRADTATTEQYF,TGTGCCAGCAGCCCTCTGACAGGGAGGGCCGACACCGCCACGACGGAGCAGTACTTC
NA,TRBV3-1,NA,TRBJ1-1,CASSRLGWTEAFF,TGTGCCAGCAGTAGGCTTGGTTGGACTGAAGCTTTCTTT
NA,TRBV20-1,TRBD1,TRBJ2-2,CSAREAGTGGVGELFF,TGCAGTGCTAGAGAAGCCGGGACAGGGGGCGTCGGGGAGCTGTTTTTT
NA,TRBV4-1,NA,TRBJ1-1,CASSQRTDNTEAFF,TGCGCCAGCAGCCAACGGACAGACAACACTGAAGCTTTCTTT
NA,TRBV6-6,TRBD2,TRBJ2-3,CASSPTRDYGTDTQYF,TGTGCCAGCAGCCCAACCAGGGACTATGGCACAGATACGCAGTATTTT
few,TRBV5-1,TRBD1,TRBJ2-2,CASSSTNGQGVLFF,TGCGCCAGCAGCTCCACCAACGGACAGGGAGTGCTGTTTTTT
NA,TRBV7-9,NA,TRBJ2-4,CASIRDSDVRQYF,TGTGCCAGCATCAGAGACTCGGACGTCCGGCAGTACTTC
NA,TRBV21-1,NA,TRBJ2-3,CASSTDSPRDADTQYF,TGTGCCAGCAGCACTGACAGTCCCCGGGATGCAGATACGCAGTATTTT
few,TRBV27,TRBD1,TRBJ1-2,CASSYRGQRTNYGYTF,TGTGCCAGCAGCTACAGGGGACAAAGAACTAACTATGGCTACACCTTC
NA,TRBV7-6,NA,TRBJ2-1,CASSLGGTTADSSLNEQFF,TGTGCCAGCAGCTTAGGGGGAACCACGGCAGACAGTTCCCTCAATGAGCAGTTCTTC
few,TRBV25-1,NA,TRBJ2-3,CASSEVRGTDTQYF,TGTGCCAGCAGTGAGGTCCGGGGCACAGATACGCAGTATTTT
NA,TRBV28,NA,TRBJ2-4,CASSFGLGIAKNIQYF,TGTGCCAGCAGTTTTGGTTTAGGAATAGCCAAAAACATTCAGTACTTC
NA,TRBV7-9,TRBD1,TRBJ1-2,CASSRGQTGYGYTF,TGTGCCAGCAGCCGGGGACAGACAGGCTATGGCTACACCTTC
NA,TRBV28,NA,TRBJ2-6,CASSPRLESGANVLTF,TGTGCCAGCAGTCCCCGCTTGGAATCTGGGGCCAACGTCCTGACTTTC
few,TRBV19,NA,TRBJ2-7,CASSALGTLRVYEQYF,TGTGCCAGTAGTGCTCTCGGGACCCTAAGGGTCTACGAGCAGTACTTC
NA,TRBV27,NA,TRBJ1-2,CASSFEGLRGYTF,TGTGCCAGCAGTTTCGAGGGGCTTAGGGGCTACACCTTC
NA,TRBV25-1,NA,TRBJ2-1,CASSDWGTLNNEQFF,TGTGCCAGCAGTGATTGGGGGACACTGAATAATGAGCAGTTCTTC
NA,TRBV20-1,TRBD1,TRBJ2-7,CSAQGHRGDRAYEQYF,TGCAGTGCCCAAGGACACAGGGGAGATCGGGCCTACGAGCAGTACTTC
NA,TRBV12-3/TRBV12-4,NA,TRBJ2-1,CASSLVKSYYNEQFF,TGTGCCAGCAGTTTAGTGAAAAGTTACTACAATGAGCAGTTCTTC
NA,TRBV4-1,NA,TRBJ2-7,CASSPSFRGREYPHEQYF,TGCGCCAGCAGCCCCTCCTTCAGGGGGCGGGAGTACCCCCACGAGCAGTACTTC
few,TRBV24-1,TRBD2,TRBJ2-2,CATPLPTSDEPDTGELFF,TGTGCCACCCCTCTTCCCACTAGCGACGAACCGGACACCGGGGAGCTGTTTTTT
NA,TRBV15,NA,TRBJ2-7,CATSNPSYSYEQYF,TGTGCCACCAGCAACCCAAGCTACTCCTACGAGCAGTACTTC
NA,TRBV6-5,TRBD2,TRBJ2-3,CASSYLTGLAGGTDTQYF,TGTGCCAGCAGTTACCTAACCGGACTAGCGGGAGGGACAGATACGCAGTATTTT
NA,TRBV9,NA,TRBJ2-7,CASSPGSQGSEQYF,TGTGCCAGCAGCCCCGGGTCCCAAGGGAGCGAGCAGTACTTC
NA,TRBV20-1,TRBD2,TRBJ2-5,CSASSGLALETQYF,TGCAGTGCTAGTTCCGGACTAGCGCTAGAGACCCAGTACTTC